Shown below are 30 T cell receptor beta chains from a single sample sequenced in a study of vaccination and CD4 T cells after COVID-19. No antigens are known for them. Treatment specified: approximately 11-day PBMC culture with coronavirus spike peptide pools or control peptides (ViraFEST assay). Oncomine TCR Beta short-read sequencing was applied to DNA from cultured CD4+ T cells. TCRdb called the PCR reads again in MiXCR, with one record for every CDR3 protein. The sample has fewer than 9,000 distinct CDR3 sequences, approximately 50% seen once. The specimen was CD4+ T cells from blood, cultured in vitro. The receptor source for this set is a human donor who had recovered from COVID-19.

CDR3 sequence: CASSLDRGLRTDTQYF. The CDR3 nucleotides read TGTGCCAGCAGCTTAGACAGGGGGTTACGCACAGATACGCAGTATTTT. The genes are TRBV11-3 and TRBJ2-3; TRBD1 aligns across 7 bases. V shed 0 bases and J 1 base; nucleotides not matched to a gene: 4. The CDR3 is made up of 16 amino acids. Germline CDR1 SGHNT, CDR2 YENEEA.

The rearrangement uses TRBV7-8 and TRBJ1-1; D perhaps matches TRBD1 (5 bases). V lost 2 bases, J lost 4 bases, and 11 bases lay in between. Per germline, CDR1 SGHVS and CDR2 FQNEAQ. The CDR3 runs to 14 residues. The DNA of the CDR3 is TGTGCCAGCAGCTTACGTCGGGGGGGCACTGAAGCTTTCTTT. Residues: CASSLRRGGTEAFF.

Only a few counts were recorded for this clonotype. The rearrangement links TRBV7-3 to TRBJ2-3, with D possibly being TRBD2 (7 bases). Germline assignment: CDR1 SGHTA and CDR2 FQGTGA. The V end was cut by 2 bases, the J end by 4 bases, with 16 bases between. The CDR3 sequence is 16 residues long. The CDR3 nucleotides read TGTGCCAGCAGCTTATTGGGGGGGGGCCACTCAGATACGCAGTATTTT. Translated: CASSLLGGGHSDTQYF. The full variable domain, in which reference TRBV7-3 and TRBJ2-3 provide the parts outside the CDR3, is GAGVSQTPSNKVTEKGKYVELRCDPISGHTALYWYRQSLGQGPEFLIYFQGTGAADDSGLPNDRFFAVRPEGSVSTLKIQRTERGDSAVYLCASSLLGGGHSDTQYFGPGTRLTVL.

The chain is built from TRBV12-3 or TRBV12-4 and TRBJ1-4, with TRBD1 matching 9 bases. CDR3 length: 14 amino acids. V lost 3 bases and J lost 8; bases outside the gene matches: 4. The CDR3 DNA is TGTGCCAGCAGTTTGGGACAGGGTAGAGAAAAACTGTTTTTT. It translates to CASSLGQGREKLFF.

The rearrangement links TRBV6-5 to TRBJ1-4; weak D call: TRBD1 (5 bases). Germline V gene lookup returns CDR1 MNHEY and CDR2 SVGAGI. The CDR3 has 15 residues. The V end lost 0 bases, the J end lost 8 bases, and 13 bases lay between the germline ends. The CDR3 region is CASSYSTVGFEKLFF. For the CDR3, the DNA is TGTGCCAGCAGTTACTCGACAGTGGGCTTCGAAAAACTGTTTTTT.

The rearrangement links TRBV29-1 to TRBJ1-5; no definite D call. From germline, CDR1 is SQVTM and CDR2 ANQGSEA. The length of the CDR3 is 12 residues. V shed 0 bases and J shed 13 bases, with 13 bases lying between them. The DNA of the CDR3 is TGCAGCGTTGAAGAAACGGTCGGAATTCAGCATTTT. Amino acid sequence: CSVEETVGIQHF.

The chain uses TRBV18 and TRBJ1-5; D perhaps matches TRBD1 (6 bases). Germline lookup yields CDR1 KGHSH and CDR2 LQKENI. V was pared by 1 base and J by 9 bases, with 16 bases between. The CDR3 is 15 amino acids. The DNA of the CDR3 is TGTGCCAGCTCACCACAGGGGCAGCCCAGGGGGCCCCAGCATTTT. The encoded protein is CASSPQGQPRGPQHF. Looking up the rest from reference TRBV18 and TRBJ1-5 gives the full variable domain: NAGVMQNPRHLVRRRGQEARLRCSPMKGHSHVYWYRQLPEEGLKFMVYLQKENIIDESGMPKERFSAEFPKEGPSILRIQQVVRGDSAAYFCASSPQGQPRGPQHFGDGTRLSIL.

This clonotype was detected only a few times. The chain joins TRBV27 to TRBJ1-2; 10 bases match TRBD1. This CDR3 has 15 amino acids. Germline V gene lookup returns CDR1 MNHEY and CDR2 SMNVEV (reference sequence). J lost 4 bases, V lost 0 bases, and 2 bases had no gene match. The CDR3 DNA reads TGTGCCAGCAGTTTATCCGGGACAGGGGTCTATGGCTACACCTTC. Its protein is CASSLSGTGVYGYTF.

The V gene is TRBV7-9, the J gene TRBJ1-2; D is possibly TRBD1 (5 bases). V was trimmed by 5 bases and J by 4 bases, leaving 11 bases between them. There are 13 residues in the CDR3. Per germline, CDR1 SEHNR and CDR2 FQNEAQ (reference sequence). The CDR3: CASSPGEGYGYTF. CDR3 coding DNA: TGTGCCAGCAGCCCGGGGGAGGGCTATGGCTACACCTTC.

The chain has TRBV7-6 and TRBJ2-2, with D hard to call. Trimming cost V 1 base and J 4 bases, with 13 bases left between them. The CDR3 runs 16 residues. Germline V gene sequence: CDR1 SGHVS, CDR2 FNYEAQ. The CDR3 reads CASSLGPGSSTGELFF. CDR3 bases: TGTGCCAGCAGCTTAGGCCCGGGTTCGAGCACCGGGGAGCTGTTTTTT.

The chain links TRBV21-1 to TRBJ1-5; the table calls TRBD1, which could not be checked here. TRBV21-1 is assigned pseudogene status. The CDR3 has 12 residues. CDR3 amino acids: CARVGSPEPQHF. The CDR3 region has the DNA TGTGCCAGGGTCGGAAGCCCGGAGCCCCAGCATTTT.

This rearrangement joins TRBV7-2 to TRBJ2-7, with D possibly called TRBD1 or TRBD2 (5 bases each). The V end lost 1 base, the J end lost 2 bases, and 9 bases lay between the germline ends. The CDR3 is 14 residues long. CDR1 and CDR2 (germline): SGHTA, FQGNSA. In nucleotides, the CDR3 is TGTGCCAGCAGCTTAGTTCGGGGCCCCTACGAGCAGTACTTC. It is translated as CASSLVRGPYEQYF.

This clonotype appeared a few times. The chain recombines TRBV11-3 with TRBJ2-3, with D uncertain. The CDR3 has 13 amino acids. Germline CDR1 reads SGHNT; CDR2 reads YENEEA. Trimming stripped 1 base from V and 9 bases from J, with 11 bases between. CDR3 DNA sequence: TGTGCCAGCAGCTTAGGGGCTCAATCGACGCAGTATTTT. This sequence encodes CASSLGAQSTQYF. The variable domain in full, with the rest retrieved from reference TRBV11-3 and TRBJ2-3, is EAGVVQSPRYKIIEKKQPVAFWCNPISGHNTLYWYLQNLGQGPELLIRYENEEAVDDSQLPKDRFSAERLKGVDSTLKIQPAELGDSAVYLCASSLGAQSTQYFGPGTRLTVL.

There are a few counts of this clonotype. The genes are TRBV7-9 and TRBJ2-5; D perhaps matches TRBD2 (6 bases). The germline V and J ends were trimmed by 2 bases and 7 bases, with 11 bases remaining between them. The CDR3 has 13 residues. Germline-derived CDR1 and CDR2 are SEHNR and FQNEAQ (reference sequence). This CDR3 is CASSLLGGGTQYF. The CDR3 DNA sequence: TGTGCCAGCAGCTTATTGGGGGGTGGGACCCAGTACTTC.

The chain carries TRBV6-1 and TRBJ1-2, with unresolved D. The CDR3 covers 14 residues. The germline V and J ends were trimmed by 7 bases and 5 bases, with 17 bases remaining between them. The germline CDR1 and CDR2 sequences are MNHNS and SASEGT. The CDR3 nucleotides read TGTGCCAGCACCTTCAGCCCCCTAGCATATGGCTACACCTTC. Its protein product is CASTFSPLAYGYTF.

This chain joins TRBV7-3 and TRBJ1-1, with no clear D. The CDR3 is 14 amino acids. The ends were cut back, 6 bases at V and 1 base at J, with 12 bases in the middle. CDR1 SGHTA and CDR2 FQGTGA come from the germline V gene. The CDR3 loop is CASSRSGGNTEAFF. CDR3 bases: TGTGCCAGCAGTCGTTCGGGTGGGAACACTGAAGCTTTCTTT.

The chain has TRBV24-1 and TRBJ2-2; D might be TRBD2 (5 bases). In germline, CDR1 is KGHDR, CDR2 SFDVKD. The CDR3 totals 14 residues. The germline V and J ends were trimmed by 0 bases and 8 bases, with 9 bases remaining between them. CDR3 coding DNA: TGTGCCACCAGTGATTTGGTAGGGAGTGGGGAGCTGTTTTTT. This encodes CATSDLVGSGELFF.

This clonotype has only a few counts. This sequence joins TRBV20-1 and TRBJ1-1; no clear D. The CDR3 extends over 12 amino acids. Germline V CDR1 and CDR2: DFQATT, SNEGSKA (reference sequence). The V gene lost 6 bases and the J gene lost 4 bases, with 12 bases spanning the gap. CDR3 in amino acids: CSAPTSSTEAFF. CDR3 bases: TGCAGTGCCCCGACATCTAGCACTGAAGCTTTCTTT.

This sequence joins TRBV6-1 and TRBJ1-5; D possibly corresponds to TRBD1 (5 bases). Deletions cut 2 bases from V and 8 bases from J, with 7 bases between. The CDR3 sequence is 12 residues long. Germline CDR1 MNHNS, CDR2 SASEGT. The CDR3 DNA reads TGTGCCAGCAGTGAAAGAGGGGAGCCCCAGCATTTT. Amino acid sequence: CASSERGEPQHF.

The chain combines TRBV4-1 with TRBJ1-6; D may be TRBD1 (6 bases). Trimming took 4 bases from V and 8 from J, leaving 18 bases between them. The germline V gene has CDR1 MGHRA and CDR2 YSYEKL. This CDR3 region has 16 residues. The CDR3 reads CASSRRMEGVDSPLHF. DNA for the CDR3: TGCGCCAGCAGCCGCCGAATGGAGGGGGTTGATTCACCCCTCCACTTT.

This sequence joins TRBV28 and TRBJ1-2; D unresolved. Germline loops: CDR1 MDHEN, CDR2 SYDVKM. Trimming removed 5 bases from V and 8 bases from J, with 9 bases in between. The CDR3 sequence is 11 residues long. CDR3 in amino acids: CASSRVLGYTF. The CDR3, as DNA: TGTGCCAGCAGTCGAGTCTTAGGCTACACCTTC.

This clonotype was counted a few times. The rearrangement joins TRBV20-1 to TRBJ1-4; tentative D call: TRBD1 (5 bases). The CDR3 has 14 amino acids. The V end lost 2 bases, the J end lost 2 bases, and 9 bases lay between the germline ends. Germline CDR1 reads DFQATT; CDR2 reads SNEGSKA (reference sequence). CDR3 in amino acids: CSARRQSTNEKLFF. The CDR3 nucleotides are TGCAGTGCTAGAAGACAGAGTACTAATGAAAAACTGTTTTTT.

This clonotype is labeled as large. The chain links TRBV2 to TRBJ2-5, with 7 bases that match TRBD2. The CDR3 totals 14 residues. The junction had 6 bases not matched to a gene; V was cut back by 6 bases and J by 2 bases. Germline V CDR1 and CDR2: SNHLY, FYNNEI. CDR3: CASSRDYNQETQYF. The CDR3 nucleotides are TGTGCCAGCAGCCGGGACTATAATCAAGAGACCCAGTACTTC.

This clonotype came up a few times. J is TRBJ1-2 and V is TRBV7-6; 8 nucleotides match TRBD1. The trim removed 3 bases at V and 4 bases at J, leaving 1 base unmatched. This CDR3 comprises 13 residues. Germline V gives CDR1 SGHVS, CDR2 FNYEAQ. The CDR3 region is CASSLGQVYGYTF. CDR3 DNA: TGTGCCAGCAGCTTGGGACAGGTCTATGGCTACACCTTC.

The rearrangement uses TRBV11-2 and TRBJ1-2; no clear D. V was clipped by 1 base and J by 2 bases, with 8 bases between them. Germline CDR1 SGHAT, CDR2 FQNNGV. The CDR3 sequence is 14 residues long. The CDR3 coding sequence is TGTGCCAGCAGCTTAGGACCCTTGAACTATGGCTACACCTTC. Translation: CASSLGPLNYGYTF.

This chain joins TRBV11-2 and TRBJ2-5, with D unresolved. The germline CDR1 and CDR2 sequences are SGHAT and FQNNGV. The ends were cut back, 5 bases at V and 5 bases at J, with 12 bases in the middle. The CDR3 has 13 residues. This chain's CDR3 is CASSVSIGETQYF. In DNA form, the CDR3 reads TGTGCCAGCAGCGTGTCAATTGGGGAGACCCAGTACTTC.

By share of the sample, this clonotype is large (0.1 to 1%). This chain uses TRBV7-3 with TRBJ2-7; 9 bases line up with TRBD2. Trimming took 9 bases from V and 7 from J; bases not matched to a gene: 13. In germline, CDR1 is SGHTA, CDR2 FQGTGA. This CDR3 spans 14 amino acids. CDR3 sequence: CARRETGLAGEQYF. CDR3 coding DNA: TGTGCCAGGAGAGAGACGGGACTAGCTGGAGAGCAGTACTTC.

The DNA of the CDR3 is TGTGCCAGTAGTAAGGCCAGGGACAGCTCCTACAATGAGCAGTTCTTC. Its translation is CASSKARDSSYNEQFF. The chain carries TRBV19 and TRBJ2-1; 7 bases fit TRBD1. There are 16 residues in the CDR3. V shed 4 bases and J 0 bases; nucleotides not matched to a gene: 6. Germline-derived CDR1 and CDR2 are LNHDA and SQIVND (reference sequence).

The CDR3 nucleotides are TGTGCCAGCAGTTCTAGGCTAAATGGGGCCAACGTCCTGACTTTC. Amino acid sequence: CASSSRLNGANVLTF. The genes are TRBV27 and TRBJ2-6; no firm D call. Germline V gene sequence: CDR1 MNHEY, CDR2 SMNVEV (reference sequence). V shed 4 bases and J shed 3 bases, with 10 bases lying between them. This CDR3 is 15 amino acids long.

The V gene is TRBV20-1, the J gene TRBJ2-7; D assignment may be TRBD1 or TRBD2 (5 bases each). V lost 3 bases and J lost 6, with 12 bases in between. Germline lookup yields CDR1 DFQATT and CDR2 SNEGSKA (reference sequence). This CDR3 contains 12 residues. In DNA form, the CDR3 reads TGCAGTGCTAGCGGGACGTCTTCCGAGCAGTACTTC. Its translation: CSASGTSSEQYF.